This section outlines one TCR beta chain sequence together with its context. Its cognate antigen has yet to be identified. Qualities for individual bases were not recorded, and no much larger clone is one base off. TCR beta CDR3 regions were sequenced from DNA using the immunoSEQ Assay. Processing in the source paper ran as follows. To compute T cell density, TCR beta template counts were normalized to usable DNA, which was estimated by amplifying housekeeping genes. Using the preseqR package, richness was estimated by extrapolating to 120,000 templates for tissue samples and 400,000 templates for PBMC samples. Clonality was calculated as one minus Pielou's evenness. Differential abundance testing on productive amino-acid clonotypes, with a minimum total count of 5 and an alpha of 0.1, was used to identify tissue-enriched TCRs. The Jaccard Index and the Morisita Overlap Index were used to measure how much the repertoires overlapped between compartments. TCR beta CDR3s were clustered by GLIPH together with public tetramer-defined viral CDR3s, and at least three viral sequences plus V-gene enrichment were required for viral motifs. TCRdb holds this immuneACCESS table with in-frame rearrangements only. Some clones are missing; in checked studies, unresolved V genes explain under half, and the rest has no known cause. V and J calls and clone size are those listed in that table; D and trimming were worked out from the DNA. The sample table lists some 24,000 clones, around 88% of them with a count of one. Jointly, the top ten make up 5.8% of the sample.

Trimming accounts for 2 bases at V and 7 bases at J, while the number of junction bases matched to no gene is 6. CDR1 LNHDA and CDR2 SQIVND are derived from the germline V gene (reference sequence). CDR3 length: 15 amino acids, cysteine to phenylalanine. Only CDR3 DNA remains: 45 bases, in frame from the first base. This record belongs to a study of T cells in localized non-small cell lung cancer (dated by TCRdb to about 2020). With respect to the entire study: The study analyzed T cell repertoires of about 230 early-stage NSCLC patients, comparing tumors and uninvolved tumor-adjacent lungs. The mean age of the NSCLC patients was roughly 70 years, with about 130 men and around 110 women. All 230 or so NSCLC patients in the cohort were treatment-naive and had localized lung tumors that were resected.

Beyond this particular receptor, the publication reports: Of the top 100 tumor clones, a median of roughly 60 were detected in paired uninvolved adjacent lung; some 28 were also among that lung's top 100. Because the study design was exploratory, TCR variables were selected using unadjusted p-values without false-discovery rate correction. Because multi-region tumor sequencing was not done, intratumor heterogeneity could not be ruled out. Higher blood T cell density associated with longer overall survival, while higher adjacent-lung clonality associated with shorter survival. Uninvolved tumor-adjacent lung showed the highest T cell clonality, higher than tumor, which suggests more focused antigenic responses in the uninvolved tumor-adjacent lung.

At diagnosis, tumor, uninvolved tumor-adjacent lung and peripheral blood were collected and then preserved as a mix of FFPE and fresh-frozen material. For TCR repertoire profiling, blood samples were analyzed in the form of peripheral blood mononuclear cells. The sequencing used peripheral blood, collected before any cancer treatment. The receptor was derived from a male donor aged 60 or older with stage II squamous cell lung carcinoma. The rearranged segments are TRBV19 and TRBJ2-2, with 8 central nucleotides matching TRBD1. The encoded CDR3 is CASSILGQGSGELFF. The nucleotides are TGTGCCAGTAGTATACTCGGACAGGGAAGCGGGGAGCTGTTTTTT.